This TCR beta chain was identified during a study of T-cell reconstitution after alpha-beta-depleted transplantation in children. Preparation of the TCRbeta library was carried out with unique molecular identifiers. TCRdb reanalysed the PCR reads using MiXCR and keeps one entry per CDR3 protein. The sample includes 200,000 to 300,000 distinct CDR3 sequences, over 20% seen only once; the top ten take about 2.8%. In regard to this clonotype: Its matching antigen is unknown.

The CDR3 is 14 amino acids. The V gene end was trimmed by 1 base and the J gene end by 0 bases; junction bases not matched to a gene: 0. CDR1 is SQVTM and CDR2 is ANQGSEA in the germline V gene. Study conclusions and caveats: High day-60 TCRbeta diversity in some patients came from surviving recipient T cells and thymic progenitors. Expanded graft clones numbering several hundred reportedly gave rise to alpha-beta T cells about two months after transplant.

The sequence was obtained from a girl aged 2 to 10 with Fanconi anemia, due to receive a stem cell transplant. The V call is TRBV29-1, the J call TRBJ2-3; TRBD2 agrees at 8 bases. The material sequenced was PBMCs, taken before TCRalphabeta/CD19-depleted stem cell transplant. CDR3 DNA sequence: TGCAGCGTTGAAGCTAGCGGGAGCACAGATACGCAGTATTTT. Protein product: CSVEASGSTDTQYF.